This note documents a single TCR beta chain sequence. Antigen specificity is unknown. This CDR3 comprises 14 residues. Trimming removed 3 bases at V and 7 bases at J, with 12 bases between. RNA amounts of 0.5 to 1 ug underwent reverse transcription with random hexamers. immunoSEQ multiplex PCR amplified TCR beta CDR3 across 54 Vbeta, 13 Jbeta. One entry per CDR3 protein, called by TCRdb with MiXCR from the immunoSEQ multiplex PCR reads. The sample has around 200,000 distinct CDR3 sequences; 85% to 95% are singletons. Sequencing targeted TCR beta in blood CD8+ and CD4+ T cells. Negative isolation was used for CD8+ and CD4+ T cells, and FACS enrichment was applied to TEMRA cells. This record comes from a study of CD8 T cells in Susac syndrome. Whole-study results and caveats: A relatively small number of individuals underwent TCR sequencing and HLA analysis.

The rearrangement joins TRBV12-3 or TRBV12-4 to TRBJ1-4; D call uncertain. The receptor was isolated from a human donor in good health. Sample: CD4+ T cells from PBMCs. The CDR3 is CASSFWGGGEKLFF. The CDR3 DNA sequence: TGTGCCAGCAGTTTCTGGGGAGGTGGTGAAAAACTGTTTTTT.